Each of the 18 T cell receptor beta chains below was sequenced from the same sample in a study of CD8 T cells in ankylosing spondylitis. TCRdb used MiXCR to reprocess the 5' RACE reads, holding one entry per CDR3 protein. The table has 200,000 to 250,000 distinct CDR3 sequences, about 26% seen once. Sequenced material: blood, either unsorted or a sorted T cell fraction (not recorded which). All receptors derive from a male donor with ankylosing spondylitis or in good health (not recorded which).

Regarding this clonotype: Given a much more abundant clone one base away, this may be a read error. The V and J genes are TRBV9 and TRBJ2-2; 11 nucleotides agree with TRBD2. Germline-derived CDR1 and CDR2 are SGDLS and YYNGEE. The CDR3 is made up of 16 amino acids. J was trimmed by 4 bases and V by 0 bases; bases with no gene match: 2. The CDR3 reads CASSVVGTSGTGELFF. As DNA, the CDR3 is TGTGCCAGCAGCGTAGTAGGGACTAGCGGCACCGGGGAGCTGTTTTTT.

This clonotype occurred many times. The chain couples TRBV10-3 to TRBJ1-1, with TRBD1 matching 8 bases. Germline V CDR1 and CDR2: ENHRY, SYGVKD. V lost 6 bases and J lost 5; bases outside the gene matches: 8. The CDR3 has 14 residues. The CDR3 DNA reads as TGTGCCATCAGGGAGGCAGGGGGCCAAACTGAAGCTTTCTTT. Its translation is CAIREAGGQTEAFF.

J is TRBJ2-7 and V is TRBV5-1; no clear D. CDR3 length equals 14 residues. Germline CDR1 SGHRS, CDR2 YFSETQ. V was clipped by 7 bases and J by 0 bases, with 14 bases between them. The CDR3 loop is CASSWSQSSYEQYF. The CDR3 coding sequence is TGCGCCAGCTCCTGGAGTCAGAGCTCCTACGAGCAGTACTTC.

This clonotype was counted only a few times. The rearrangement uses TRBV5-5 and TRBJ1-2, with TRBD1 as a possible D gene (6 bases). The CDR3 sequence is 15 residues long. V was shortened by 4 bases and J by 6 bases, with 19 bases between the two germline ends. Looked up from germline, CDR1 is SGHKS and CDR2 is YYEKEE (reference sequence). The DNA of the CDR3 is TGTGCCAGCAGCCCATGGGGGGGCGCCCCGGATGGCTACACCTTC. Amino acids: CASSPWGGAPDGYTF. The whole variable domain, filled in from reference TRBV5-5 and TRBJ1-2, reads DAGVTQSPTHLIKTRGQQVTLRCSPISGHKSVSWYQQVLGQGPQFIFQYYEKEERGRGNFPDRFSARQFPNYSSELNVNALLLGDSALYLCASSPWGGAPDGYTFGSGTRLTVV.

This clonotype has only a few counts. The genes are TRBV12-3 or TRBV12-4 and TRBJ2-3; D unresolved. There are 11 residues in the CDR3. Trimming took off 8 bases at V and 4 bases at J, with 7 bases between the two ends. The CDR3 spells CASAVADTQYF. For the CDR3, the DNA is TGTGCCAGCGCTGTCGCAGATACGCAGTATTTT.

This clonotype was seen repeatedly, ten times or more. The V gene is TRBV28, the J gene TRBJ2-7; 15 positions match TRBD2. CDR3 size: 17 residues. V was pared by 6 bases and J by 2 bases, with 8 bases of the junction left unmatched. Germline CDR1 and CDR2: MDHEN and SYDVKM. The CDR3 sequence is CASSRTSGRAYPYEQYF. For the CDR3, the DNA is TGTGCCAGCAGCAGGACTAGCGGGAGGGCCTATCCCTACGAGCAGTACTTC.

The DNA of the CDR3 is TGCAGTGGTTTCGGGACTGGGGAGACCCAGTACTTC. Its translation is CSGFGTGETQYF. V gene TRBV20-1 combines with J gene TRBJ2-5; maybe TRBD2 (6 bases). Deletions cut 7 bases from V and 5 bases from J, with 14 bases between. CDR3 size: 12 residues. Germline V gene lookup returns CDR1 DFQATT and CDR2 SNEGSKA (reference sequence).

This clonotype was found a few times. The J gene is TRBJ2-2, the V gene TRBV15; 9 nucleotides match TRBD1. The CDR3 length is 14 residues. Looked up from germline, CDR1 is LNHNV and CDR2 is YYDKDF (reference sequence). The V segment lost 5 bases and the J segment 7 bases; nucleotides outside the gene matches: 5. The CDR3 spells CATSGTGFGGELFF. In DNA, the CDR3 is TGTGCCACCAGCGGGACAGGGTTCGGCGGGGAGCTGTTTTTT.

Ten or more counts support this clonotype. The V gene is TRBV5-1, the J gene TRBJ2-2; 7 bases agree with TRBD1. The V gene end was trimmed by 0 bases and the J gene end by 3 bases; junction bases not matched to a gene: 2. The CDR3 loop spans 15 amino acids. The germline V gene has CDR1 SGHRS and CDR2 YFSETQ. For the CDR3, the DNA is TGCGCCAGCAGCTTGGAGGGGGCTCACACCGGGGAGCTGTTTTTT. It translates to CASSLEGAHTGELFF.

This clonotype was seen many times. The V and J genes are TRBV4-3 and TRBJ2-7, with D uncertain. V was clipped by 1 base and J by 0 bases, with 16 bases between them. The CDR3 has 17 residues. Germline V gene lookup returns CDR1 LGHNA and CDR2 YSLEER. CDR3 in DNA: TGCGCCAGCAGCCAAGTAGGTGGAGTAAAGAGCTCCTACGAGCAGTACTTC. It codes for CASSQVGGVKSSYEQYF.

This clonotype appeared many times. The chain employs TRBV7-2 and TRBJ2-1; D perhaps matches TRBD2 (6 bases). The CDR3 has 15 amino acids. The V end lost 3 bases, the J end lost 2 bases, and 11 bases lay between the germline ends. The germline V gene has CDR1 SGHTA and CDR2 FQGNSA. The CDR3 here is CASSFMGGTYNEQFF. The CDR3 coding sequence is TGTGCCAGCAGCTTCATGGGCGGGACCTACAATGAGCAGTTCTTC.

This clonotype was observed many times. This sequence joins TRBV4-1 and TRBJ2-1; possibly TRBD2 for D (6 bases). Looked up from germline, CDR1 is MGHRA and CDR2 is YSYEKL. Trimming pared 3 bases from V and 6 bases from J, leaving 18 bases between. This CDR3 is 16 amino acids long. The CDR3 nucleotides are TGCGCCAGCAGCCAGGACTTCGGGACTCCTGGCAATGAGCAGTTCTTC. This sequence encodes CASSQDFGTPGNEQFF.

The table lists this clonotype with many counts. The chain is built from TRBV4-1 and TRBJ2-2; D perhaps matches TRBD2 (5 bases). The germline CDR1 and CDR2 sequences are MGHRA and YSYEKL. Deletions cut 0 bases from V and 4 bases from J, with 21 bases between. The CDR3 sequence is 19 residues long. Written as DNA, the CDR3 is TGCGCCAGCAGCCAAGACCCCCCTGCTAGCAGCATCCTCACCGGGGAGCTGTTTTTT. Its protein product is CASSQDPPASSILTGELFF.

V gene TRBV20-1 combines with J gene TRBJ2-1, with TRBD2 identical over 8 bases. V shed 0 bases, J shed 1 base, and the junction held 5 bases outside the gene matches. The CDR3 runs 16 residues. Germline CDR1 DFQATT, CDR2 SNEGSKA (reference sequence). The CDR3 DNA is TGCAGTGCTAGAGATTATTCGGGAGGGTCCTACAATGAGCAGTTCTTC. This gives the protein CSARDYSGGSYNEQFF.

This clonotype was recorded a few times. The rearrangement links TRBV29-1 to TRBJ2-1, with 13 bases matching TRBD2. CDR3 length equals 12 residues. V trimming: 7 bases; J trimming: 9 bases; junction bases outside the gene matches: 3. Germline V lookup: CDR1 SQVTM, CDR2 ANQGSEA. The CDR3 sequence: CSAGLAGAEQFF. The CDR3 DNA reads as TGCAGCGCTGGACTAGCGGGAGCTGAGCAGTTCTTC.

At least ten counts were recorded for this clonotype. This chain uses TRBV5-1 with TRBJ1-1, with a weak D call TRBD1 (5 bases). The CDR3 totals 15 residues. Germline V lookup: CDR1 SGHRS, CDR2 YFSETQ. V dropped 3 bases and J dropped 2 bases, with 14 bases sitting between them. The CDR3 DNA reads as TGCGCCAGCAGCTCCGGGACCACGGCTAACACTGAAGCTTTCTTT. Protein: CASSSGTTANTEAFF.

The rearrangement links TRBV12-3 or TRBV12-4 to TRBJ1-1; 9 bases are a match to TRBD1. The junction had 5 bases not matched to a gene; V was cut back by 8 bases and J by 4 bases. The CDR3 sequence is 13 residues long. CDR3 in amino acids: CASVKGQGTEAFF. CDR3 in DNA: TGTGCCAGCGTCAAGGGACAGGGCACTGAAGCTTTCTTT.

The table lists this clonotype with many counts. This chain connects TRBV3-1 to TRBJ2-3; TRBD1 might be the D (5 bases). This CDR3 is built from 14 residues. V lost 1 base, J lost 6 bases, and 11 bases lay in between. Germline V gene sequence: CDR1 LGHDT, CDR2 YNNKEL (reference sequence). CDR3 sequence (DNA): TGTGCCAGCAGCCAAGGATACAGGACCGATACGCAGTATTTT. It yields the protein CASSQGYRTDTQYF.